This T cell receptor beta chain was captured by sequencing in a study of radiotherapy plus CTLA-4 blockade in lung cancer. CDR1 is LNHDA and CDR2 is SQIVND in the germline V gene (reference sequence). V was pared by 4 bases and J by 9 bases, with 7 bases between. The CDR3 extends over 11 amino acids. A few counts support this clone. Clones were sequenced by immunoSEQ multiplex PCR, and TCRdb holds only the in-frame ones, with some missing. The sample holds about 99,000 clones, around 90% seen once. J is TRBJ2-1 and V is TRBV19; D call uncertain. Material: peripheral blood, obtained from a patient treated with radiotherapy plus ipilimumab. The origin of this receptor is a human donor with non-small cell lung cancer that progressed on radiotherapy plus ipilimumab. In DNA, the CDR3 is TGTGCCAGTAGTAAATTGAGTGAGCAGTTCTTC. Encoded protein: CASSKLSEQFF. The full variable domain, with the rest looked up from reference TRBV19 and TRBJ2-1, is DGGITQSPKYLFRKEGQNVTLSCEQNLNHDAMYWYRQDPGQGLRLIYYSQIVNDFQKGDIAEGYSVSREKKESFPLTVTSAQKNPTAFYLCASSKLSEQFFGPGTRLTVL.